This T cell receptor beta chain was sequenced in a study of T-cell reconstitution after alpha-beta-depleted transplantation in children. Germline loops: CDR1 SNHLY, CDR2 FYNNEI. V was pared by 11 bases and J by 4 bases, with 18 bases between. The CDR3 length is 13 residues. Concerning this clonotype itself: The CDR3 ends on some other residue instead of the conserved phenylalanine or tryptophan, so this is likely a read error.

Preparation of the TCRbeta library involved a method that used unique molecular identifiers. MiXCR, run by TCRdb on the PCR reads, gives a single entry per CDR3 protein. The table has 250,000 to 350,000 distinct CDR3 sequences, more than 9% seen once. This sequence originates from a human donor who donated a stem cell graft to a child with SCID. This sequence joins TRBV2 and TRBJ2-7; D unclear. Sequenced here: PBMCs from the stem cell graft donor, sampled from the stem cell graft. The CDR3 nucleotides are TGTGCCGGCCAGACCGGGCCAGAATACGAGCAGTACTTA. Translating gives CAGQTGPEYEQYL.